One and the same sample provided the 20 T cell receptor beta chains below, sequenced in a study of early T cells in non-severe SARS-CoV-2 infection. TCRdb itself ran the 5' RACE reads through MiXCR, one entry per CDR3 protein. Among roughly 35,000 distinct CDR3 sequences listed, around 6.1% were seen once. The sequencing sample was made of whole blood. The receptors stem from an adult who was a healthcare worker with PCR-confirmed SARS-CoV-2 infection or an uninfected control (not recorded which).

This clonotype was seen at least ten times. The chain links TRBV20-1 to TRBJ2-1; TRBD2 matches 11 bases. This CDR3 is 20 amino acids long. J was trimmed by 9 bases and V by 2 bases; bases with no gene match: 24. From germline, CDR1 is DFQATT and CDR2 SNEGSKA (reference sequence). CDR3: CSARSPPGVLAGASAFEQFF. In DNA, the CDR3 is TGCAGTGCTAGAAGCCCACCGGGTGTACTAGCGGGAGCTTCGGCGTTTGAGCAGTTCTTC.

This clonotype occurred a few times. This chain connects TRBV27 to TRBJ2-5, with unresolved D. Trimming took off 5 bases at V and 5 bases at J, with 12 bases between the two ends. The germline V gene has CDR1 MNHEY and CDR2 SMNVEV (reference sequence). The CDR3 has 13 amino acids. This chain's CDR3 is CASSLRTGETQYF. The CDR3 bases are TGTGCCAGCAGTCTCCGGACCGGGGAGACCCAGTACTTC.

The chain combines TRBV7-2 with TRBJ2-3; TRBD2 matches 11 bases. The CDR3 is 17 amino acids. From germline, CDR1 is SGHTA and CDR2 FQGNSA. With V trimmed by 5 bases and J by 4 bases, 11 bases remained unmatched. CDR3 DNA sequence: TGTGCCAGCAGCCCCGCTGGGGTACTAGCGGGGGCAGATACGCAGTATTTT. This sequence encodes CASSPAGVLAGADTQYF.

This clonotype was detected many times. This sequence joins TRBV27 and TRBJ1-4; D might be TRBD1 (5 bases). The CDR3 has 13 residues. Germline V lookup: CDR1 MNHEY, CDR2 SMNVEV (reference sequence). V was clipped by 2 bases and J by 8 bases, with 9 bases between them. The CDR3 protein is CASSLRGGEKLFF. The CDR3 region has the DNA TGTGCCAGCAGTTTAAGGGGAGGCGAAAAACTGTTTTTT.

This clonotype was counted many times. The chain has TRBV12-5 and TRBJ2-4; D unresolved. V gave up 7 bases and J gave up 0 bases, with 16 bases separating them. The CDR3 length is 16 residues. The germline CDR1 and CDR2 sequences are LGHNT and FRNRAP. The CDR3 sequence is CASASDGNRAKNIQYF. The CDR3 nucleotides are TGTGCTAGTGCCTCGGACGGTAATAGAGCCAAAAACATTCAGTACTTC.

Many counts were recorded for this clonotype. The chain couples TRBV2 to TRBJ2-5; 9 bases agree with TRBD1. This CDR3 region has 15 residues. Germline loops: CDR1 SNHLY, CDR2 FYNNEI. V dropped 4 bases and J dropped 3; count of bases not matched to a gene: 6. The CDR3 protein is CASSGDREVEETQYF. DNA of the CDR3: TGTGCCAGCAGTGGGGACAGGGAGGTGGAAGAGACCCAGTACTTC.

In this sample, this clonotype turned up many times. CDR3 sequence: CASSPRGEERTEQFF. Written as DNA, the CDR3 is TGCGCCAGCAGCCCGCGCGGGGAGGAGCGGACTGAGCAGTTCTTC. V usage is TRBV5-1 and J usage is TRBJ2-1; D perhaps matches TRBD2 (6 bases). The CDR3 totals 15 residues. Trimming left V 4 bases short and J 9 bases short, with 20 bases between. CDR1 SGHRS and CDR2 YFSETQ come from the germline V gene.

This clonotype was counted many times. This rearrangement joins TRBV7-2 to TRBJ2-7, with TRBD2 identical over 13 bases. Germline V gene sequence: CDR1 SGHTA, CDR2 FQGNSA. V dropped 5 bases and J dropped 0; count of bases not matched to a gene: 4. CDR3 size: 16 residues. The CDR3 loop reads CASSPWTSGGSYEQYF. The CDR3 DNA sequence: TGTGCCAGCAGCCCATGGACTAGCGGGGGCTCCTACGAGCAGTACTTC.

This clonotype was observed at least ten times. The genes are TRBV7-3 and TRBJ2-1; D call uncertain. The V end was cut by 3 bases, the J end by 2 bases, with 14 bases between. Germline CDR1 reads SGHTA; CDR2 reads FQGTGA. This CDR3 has 16 residues. The CDR3 region has the DNA TGTGCCAGCAGCTTCACGTCTAGACCCCCCTACAATGAGCAGTTCTTC. As protein: CASSFTSRPPYNEQFF.

The chain couples TRBV4-2 to TRBJ2-7; TRBD2 agrees at 7 bases. The CDR3 is made up of 15 amino acids. V was clipped by 3 bases and J by 6 bases; unmatched bases: 11. Germline V gene sequence: CDR1 LGHNA, CDR2 YNFKEQ. The CDR3 DNA reads TGTGCCAGCAGCCACGGTGGACTAGAGTCGGGCGAGCAGTACTTC. It encodes CASSHGGLESGEQYF.

This clonotype turned up a few times. The chain carries TRBV7-9 and TRBJ1-1; no clear D gene. Trimming removed 10 bases at V and 0 bases at J, with 15 bases between. Germline lookup yields CDR1 SEHNR and CDR2 FQNEAQ (reference sequence). The CDR3 totals 14 residues. CDR3 residues: CATTPRAMNTEAFF. DNA for the CDR3: TGTGCCACCACCCCGCGAGCCATGAACACTGAAGCTTTCTTT.

Many counts were recorded for this clonotype. The J gene is TRBJ1-6, the V gene TRBV11-1; D call uncertain. Germline CDR1 and CDR2: SGHAT and FQDESV (reference sequence). Deletions cut 5 bases from V and 10 bases from J, with 12 bases between. This CDR3 comprises 13 residues. CDR3 in amino acids: CASSPTSGSPLHF. The DNA for the CDR3 is TGTGCCAGCAGCCCGACGTCGGGGTCACCCCTCCACTTT.

The gene calls are TRBV2 and TRBJ2-5; 8 bases map to TRBD1. Germline CDR1 and CDR2: SNHLY and FYNNEI. This CDR3 contains 16 residues. V shed 6 bases, J shed 0 bases, and the junction held 9 bases outside the gene matches. CDR3 in amino acids: CASSPGSGGNQETQYF. CDR3 DNA sequence: TGTGCCAGCAGCCCCGGATCAGGGGGCAACCAAGAGACCCAGTACTTC.

There are many counts of this clonotype. The chain recombines TRBV7-2 with TRBJ1-1; 9 nucleotides agree with TRBD1. This CDR3 is built from 15 residues. CDR1 is SGHTA and CDR2 is FQGNSA in the germline V gene. V shed 4 bases, J shed 1 base, and the junction held 4 bases outside the gene matches. The DNA of the CDR3 is TGTGCCAGCAGCTGGACAGGGGCCACGAACACTGAAGCTTTCTTT. Its translation is CASSWTGATNTEAFF. Looking up the rest from reference TRBV7-2 and TRBJ1-1 gives the full variable domain: GAGVSQSPSNKVTEKGKDVELRCDPISGHTALYWYRQSLGQGLEFLIYFQGNSAPDKSGLPSDRFSAERTGGSVSTLTIQRTQQEDSAVYLCASSWTGATNTEAFFGQGTRLTVV.

This clonotype came up many times. The chain joins TRBV18 to TRBJ2-2, with D perhaps TRBD2 (6 bases). The V and J ends lost 1 base and 2 bases respectively, with 14 bases between them. CDR1 KGHSH and CDR2 LQKENI come from the germline V gene. This CDR3 spans 17 amino acids. The CDR3 DNA reads as TGTGCCAGCTCACCACTCGGAGGGAGTCAAAACACCGGGGAGCTGTTTTTT. Its protein is CASSPLGGSQNTGELFF.

This clonotype was picked up many times. The rearrangement links TRBV11-2 to TRBJ2-1; D might be TRBD2 (5 bases). The germline CDR1 and CDR2 sequences are SGHAT and FQNNGV. The CDR3 consists of 13 residues. V lost 7 bases and J lost 7, with 14 bases in between. CDR3 sequence reads: CASTVIKRNEQFF. In DNA, the CDR3 is TGTGCCAGCACCGTCATAAAGCGGAATGAGCAGTTCTTC.

The table lists this clonotype with many counts. The chain couples TRBV18 to TRBJ2-7; 10 bases map to TRBD1. The CDR3 length is 13 residues. With V trimmed by 3 bases and J by 6 bases, 2 bases remained unmatched. Germline V gene data show CDR1 as KGHSH and CDR2 as LQKENI. This chain's CDR3 is CASSPGTGAEQYF. CDR3 nucleotides: TGTGCCAGCTCACCCGGGACAGGGGCCGAGCAGTACTTC.

This clonotype was found many times. This sequence joins TRBV12-3 or TRBV12-4 and TRBJ2-7; no firm D call. V gave up 6 bases and J gave up 4 bases, with 13 bases separating them. There are 13 residues in the CDR3. The chain's CDR3 is CASRLGWAYEQYF. CDR3 in DNA: TGTGCCAGCAGGTTGGGTTGGGCTTACGAGCAGTACTTC.

This clonotype has at least ten counts. The rearrangement links TRBV11-3 to TRBJ2-2; no firm D call. This CDR3 contains 16 residues. The germline V gene encodes CDR1 SGHNT and CDR2 YENEEA. V was pared by 4 bases and J by 1 base, with 13 bases between. As DNA, the CDR3 is TGTGCCAGCAGCTACCAAGGGCAGTTGAACACCGGGGAGCTGTTTTTT. It specifies CASSYQGQLNTGELFF.

This clonotype was counted many times. This sequence joins TRBV5-6 and TRBJ2-1; D is uncertain. Trimming took 2 bases from V and 1 from J, leaving 7 bases between them. The germline CDR1 and CDR2 sequences are SGHDT and YYEEEE. CDR3 size: 14 residues. The CDR3 spells CASSFYSSYNEQFF. The CDR3 DNA is TGTGCCAGCAGCTTTTATAGTTCCTACAATGAGCAGTTCTTC.